The 3 T cell receptor beta chains given below trace back to one sample, sequenced in a study of OX40 agonist ivuxolimab in advanced cancers. The method was immunoSEQ multiplex PCR; TCRdb's version includes in-frame clones alone and lacks a portion of them. The table has some 100,000 clones, 75% to 95% seen once; the top ten hold around 0.31%. The material was CD4+ or CD8+ T cells sorted from blood, obtained in a trial of the OX40 agonist ivuxolimab. The receptors derive from an adult with an advanced solid tumor such as melanoma, head and neck, liver or kidney cancer.

This sequence joins TRBV15 and TRBJ2-5, with 10 positions matching TRBD2. Trimming removed 4 bases from V and 5 bases from J; junction bases left unmatched: 4. This CDR3 comprises 14 residues. Germline V gene sequence: CDR1 LNHNV, CDR2 YYDKDF (reference sequence). The CDR3: CATSMISGRETQYF. CDR3 bases: TGTGCCACCAGCATGATTAGCGGGAGGGAGACCCAGTACTTC.

The CDR3 spells CASSTGSNQPQHF. Here the CDR3 DNA reads TGTGCCAGCAGCACCGGGAGCAATCAGCCCCAGCATTTT. The V and J genes are TRBV28 and TRBJ1-5; D ambiguous. With 6 bases removed from V and 1 base from J, the gap between germline ends came to 7 bases. The germline gives CDR1 MDHEN, CDR2 SYDVKM. CDR3 length: 13 amino acids.

The chain carries TRBV6-5 and TRBJ2-5; 9 bases fit TRBD2. The CDR3 is made up of 14 amino acids. Germline assignment: CDR1 MNHEY and CDR2 SVGAGI. J lost 10 bases, V lost 5 bases, and 11 bases had no gene match. The CDR3 sequence: CASSALNSGRGQYF. The CDR3 bases are TGTGCCAGCAGTGCCCTGAATAGCGGGAGAGGCCAGTACTTC.